A selection of T cell receptor beta chains follows, all from one sample in a study of blood T cell repertoires in COVID-19. The protocol was immunoSEQ multiplex PCR, while the TCRdb copy is restricted to in-frame clones and leaves out a portion. In the table there are just under 80,000 clones, more than 75% of which are singletons. The material sequenced was peripheral blood. All receptors derive from a human donor in a cohort sampled during active COVID-19. Both conserved end residues are part of each CDR3. Fields, in order: D gene, J gene, clone size, V gene, CDR3 protein, CDR3 DNA. The D gene is left open where the match is weak. A clone size is listed for some rows: how often the clone was seen (once, few, many), or a class if it is expanded.

>.|TRBJ2-3|.|TRBV7-8
CASRQLSSTDTQYF
TGTGCCAGCAGACAGCTCTCTAGCACAGATACGCAGTATTTT
>.|TRBJ1-5|.|TRBV20-1
CSASGDRANQPQHF
TGCAGTGCTAGTGGTGACAGAGCAAATCAGCCCCAGCATTTT
>.|TRBJ2-3|once|TRBV9
CASSESGYNTQYF
TGTGCCAGCAGCGAGTCAGGGTATAATACGCAGTATTTT
>.|TRBJ2-3|.|TRBV5-6
CASSVSGIVGITDTQYF
TGTGCCAGCAGCGTGTCAGGAATCGTCGGGATCACAGATACGCAGTATTTT
>.|TRBJ1-6|once|TRBV30
CAWSDLAFHSPLHF
TGTGCCTGGAGTGATTTGGCCTTTCATTCACCCCTCCACTTT
>TRBD1|TRBJ1-5|few|TRBV10-1
CASLTGQVKNQPQHF
TGCGCCAGTCTTACGGGACAGGTAAAGAATCAGCCCCAGCATTTT
>TRBD2|TRBJ2-2|.|TRBV9
CASSVLSGSTGELFF
TGTGCCAGCAGCGTATTGAGCGGGAGCACCGGGGAGCTGTTTTTT
>.|TRBJ2-1|.|TRBV20-1
CSASADSSYNEQFF
TGCAGTGCTAGTGCCGATAGCTCCTACAATGAGCAGTTCTTC
>TRBD1|TRBJ2-2|.|TRBV9
CASSPLSGQGVTGELFF
TGTGCCAGCAGCCCCCTTTCGGGACAGGGGGTCACCGGGGAGCTGTTTTTT
>.|TRBJ1-5|.|TRBV18
CASSPWEGQPQHF
TGTGCCAGCTCACCGTGGGAGGGGCAGCCCCAGCATTTT
>.|TRBJ1-2|.|TRBV6-5
CASSAGQANYGYTF
TGTGCCAGCTCCGCAGGGCAAGCTAACTATGGCTACACCTTC
>.|TRBJ2-2|.|TRBV2
CASSGRSEYAGELFF
TGTGCCAGCAGTGGAAGATCGGAGTACGCCGGGGAGCTGTTTTTT
>.|TRBJ2-1|.|TRBV14
CASSLGGTGVRNEQFF
TGTGCCAGCAGCCTCGGGGGTACGGGAGTGAGAAATGAGCAGTTCTTC
>TRBD1|TRBJ2-2|.|TRBV18
CASSPGTGDAGELFF
TGTGCCAGCTCACCCGGGACAGGGGACGCCGGGGAGCTGTTTTTT
>TRBD2|TRBJ2-3|.|TRBV27
CASSFLAGGRDTQYF
TGTGCCAGCAGTTTTCTAGCGGGGGGCAGGGATACGCAGTATTTT
>.|TRBJ1-3|.|TRBV2
CASSVLRGSSGNTIYF
TGTGCCAGCAGCGTCCTCCGGGGAAGCTCCGGAAACACCATATATTTT
>.|TRBJ2-1|.|TRBV15
CATSRDLGLTNEQFF
TGTGCCACCAGCAGAGATCTGGGCCTCACTAATGAGCAGTTCTTC
>TRBD1|TRBJ1-3|.|TRBV19
CASNEGQAPSGNTIYF
TGTGCCAGTAACGAAGGACAGGCTCCCTCTGGAAACACCATATATTTT
>TRBD1|TRBJ1-1|.|TRBV6-1
CASSESGGVGYTEAFF
TGTGCCAGCAGTGAATCAGGGGGCGTCGGTTACACTGAAGCTTTCTTT
>TRBD2|TRBJ2-1|.|TRBV13
CASSLGTSLYNEQFF
TGTGCCAGCAGCTTAGGGACTAGCCTCTACAATGAGCAGTTCTTC
>TRBD1|TRBJ1-6|once|TRBV23-1
CASSQCRDRENSPLHF
TGCGCCAGCAGTCAATGCAGGGACAGGGAGAATTCACCCCTCCACTTT
>TRBD1|TRBJ1-4|once|TRBV3-1/TRBV3-2
CASSLGQGREKLFF
TGTGCCAGCAGCCTGGGACAGGGACGAGAAAAACTGTTTTTT
>TRBD1|TRBJ2-5|.|TRBV7-8
CASSPGQGEETQYF
TGTGCCAGCAGCCCCGGACAGGGGGAAGAGACCCAGTACTTC
>.|TRBJ2-4|.|TRBV19
CASSIDLLAKNIQYF
TGTGCCAGTAGTATAGACCTACTAGCCAAAAACATTCAGTACTTC
>.|TRBJ2-7|.|TRBV27
CASSLGQIYEQYF
TGTGCCAGCAGTTTAGGACAGATCTACGAGCAGTACTTC